The next 21 T cell receptor beta chains were all read from a single sample in a study of blood T cell repertoires in COVID-19. Method: immunoSEQ multiplex PCR; TCRdb's copy keeps in-frame clones and lacks some. This table holds about 130,000 clones, under 90% found once. The sample consisted of peripheral blood. These receptors came from a woman in her sixties with active or convalescent COVID-19.

The chain couples TRBV7-2 to TRBJ2-1; 9 bases line up with TRBD2. The CDR3 has 15 amino acids. After removal of 5 bases from V and 7 bases from J, the junction contained 9 bases not matched to a gene. Germline CDR1 reads SGHTA; CDR2 reads FQGNSA. CDR3 sequence: CASSLTSGGGNEQFF. Written as DNA, the CDR3 is TGTGCCAGCAGCCTGACTAGCGGAGGGGGGAATGAGCAGTTCTTC.

V gene TRBV9 combines with J gene TRBJ2-3; TRBD1 matches at 8 bases. The CDR3 sequence is 18 residues long. CDR1 SGDLS and CDR2 YYNGEE come from the germline V gene. The V gene end was trimmed by 1 base and the J gene end by 1 base; junction bases not matched to a gene: 11. In DNA form, the CDR3 reads TGTGCCAGCAGCGTAACTGTTCAGGGGGCGCGACGCACAGATACGCAGTATTTT. Translating gives CASSVTVQGARRTDTQYF.

The table lists this clone with a few counts. This chain uses TRBV7-9 with TRBJ1-6, with D possibly TRBD1 on 6 matching bases. This CDR3 comprises 14 residues. Germline lookup yields CDR1 SEHNR and CDR2 FQNEAQ (reference sequence). With 8 bases removed from V and 7 bases from J, the gap between germline ends came to 15 bases. CDR3 region: CASAEGEGNSPLHF. CDR3 nucleotides: TGTGCCAGCGCCGAGGGGGAGGGGAATTCACCCCTCCACTTT.

The chain has TRBV18 and TRBJ1-1, with D tentatively TRBD1 (5 bases). The CDR3 sequence is 16 residues long. The germline V gene encodes CDR1 KGHSH and CDR2 LQKENI. Trimming removed 0 bases from V and 0 bases from J, with 11 bases in between. CDR3 amino acids: CASSPPSGMLNTEAFF. In DNA, the CDR3 is TGTGCCAGCTCACCACCGTCAGGGATGCTGAACACTGAAGCTTTCTTT.

The chain has TRBV28 and TRBJ2-1; D is uncertain. Germline CDR1 reads MDHEN; CDR2 reads SYDVKM. V was shortened by 4 bases and J by 4 bases, with 11 bases between the two germline ends. This CDR3 has 14 amino acids. CDR3 in amino acids: CASSYPKRYNEQFF. The CDR3 coding sequence is TGTGCCAGCAGTTACCCTAAGAGATACAATGAGCAGTTCTTC.

This clone was observed many times. The chain combines TRBV7-8 with TRBJ1-3; possibly TRBD1 for D (5 bases). The germline V and J ends were trimmed by 1 base and 2 bases, with 9 bases remaining between them. CDR3 size: 15 residues. Germline CDR1 is SGHVS and CDR2 is FQNEAQ. The CDR3 nucleotides read TGTGCCAGCAGCTTAGACAGGCCAACTGGAAACACCATATATTTT. Amino acids: CASSLDRPTGNTIYF.

The CDR3 nucleotides read TGTGCCTGGAGTTTCCCGGAACTCAGCGGCACTGAAGCTTTCTTT. As protein: CAWSFPELSGTEAFF. V usage is TRBV30 and J usage is TRBJ1-1; D unclear. This CDR3 spans 15 amino acids. CDR1 and CDR2 (germline): GTSNPN, SVGIG (reference sequence). V was cut by 2 bases and J by 4 bases, with 17 bases left in between.

The rearrangement links TRBV19 to TRBJ2-4; 10 nucleotides agree with TRBD1. This CDR3 has 14 residues. Trimming removed 3 bases from V and 6 bases from J; junction bases left unmatched: 2. In germline, CDR1 is LNHDA, CDR2 SQIVND (reference sequence). CDR3 bases: TGTGCCAGTAGTATGGGGGACAGGGGAAACATTCAGTACTTC. It is translated as CASSMGDRGNIQYF.

This clone was seen only a few times. The V call is TRBV7-9, the J call TRBJ1-5, with D maybe TRBD1 (6 bases). V lost 10 bases and J lost 2, with 15 bases in between. The CDR3 is 14 amino acids. Per the germline V gene, CDR1 is SEHNR and CDR2 is FQNEAQ (reference sequence). CDR3 protein: CATEPRQGNQPQHF. CDR3 coding DNA: TGTGCCACCGAGCCCCGACAGGGCAATCAGCCCCAGCATTTT.

The chain combines TRBV3-1 (or the pseudogene TRBV3-2) with TRBJ2-2; TRBD2 is a possible D gene (5 bases). There are 18 residues in the CDR3. Germline CDR1 is LGHDT and CDR2 is YNNKEL (reference sequence). V lost 0 bases and J 7 bases, leaving 21 bases between the germline ends. DNA of the CDR3: TGTGCCAGCAGCCAAGATCGGGGTATCCCCCTATTGATCGGGGAGCTGTTTTTT. Translated, it gives CASSQDRGIPLLIGELFF.

The rearrangement uses TRBV19 and TRBJ1-2; D ambiguous. V was shortened by 7 bases and J by 7 bases, with 16 bases between the two germline ends. Germline V lookup: CDR1 LNHDA, CDR2 SQIVND (reference sequence). The CDR3 spans 13 residues. Here the CDR3 DNA reads TGTGCCAGTAATGCCGCGAAGTCGGTTGGCTACACCTTC. It yields the protein CASNAAKSVGYTF.

V is TRBV3-1 (or the pseudogene TRBV3-2) and J is TRBJ2-7; 10 nucleotides match TRBD2. V dropped 4 bases and J dropped 5; count of bases not matched to a gene: 5. The CDR3 length is 14 residues. In germline, CDR1 is LGHDT, CDR2 YNNKEL (reference sequence). The CDR3 protein is CASSLLAGVDEQYF. The CDR3 DNA is TGTGCCAGCAGCCTCCTAGCGGGAGTGGACGAGCAGTACTTC.

V and J are TRBV19 and TRBJ1-4, with TRBD1 matching 10 bases. The CDR3 is made up of 17 amino acids. The V segment lost 3 bases and the J segment 2 bases; nucleotides outside the gene matches: 6. Germline V gene sequence: CDR1 LNHDA, CDR2 SQIVND (reference sequence). The CDR3 is CASSMGQGKVTNEKLFF. CDR3 bases: TGTGCCAGTAGTATGGGACAGGGGAAAGTGACTAATGAAAAACTGTTTTTT.

The rearrangement links TRBV6-2 or TRBV6-3 to TRBJ2-3; D is unclear. The V end lost 1 base, the J end lost 4 bases, and 12 bases lay between the germline ends. CDR3 length: 15 amino acids. Germline V gene sequence: CDR1 MNHEY, CDR2 SVGEGT. This chain's CDR3 is CASSYLSGPPDTQYF. CDR3 DNA: TGTGCCAGCAGTTACTTATCCGGTCCCCCAGATACGCAGTATTTT.

In its sample, this clone was seen once. This chain links TRBV9 with TRBJ2-3, with 9 nucleotides matching TRBD2. The J segment lost 7 bases and the V segment lost 0 bases, leaving 6 bases of the junction unmatched. Germline assignment: CDR1 SGDLS and CDR2 YYNGEE. The CDR3 is made up of 15 amino acids. This CDR3 is CASSVVAGERNTQYF. DNA for the CDR3: TGTGCCAGCAGCGTAGTAGCGGGAGAGAGGAATACGCAGTATTTT.

The chain joins TRBV5-1 to TRBJ2-1; 10 nucleotides line up with TRBD2. The germline V gene encodes CDR1 SGHRS and CDR2 YFSETQ. V gave up 5 bases and J gave up 4 bases; unmatched junction bases: 3. There are 14 residues in the CDR3. DNA for the CDR3: TGCGCCAGCAGTCCTAGCGGGAGATACAATGAGCAGTTCTTC. Residues: CASSPSGRYNEQFF.

V is TRBV7-3 and J is TRBJ2-3; 9 bases fit TRBD2. J gave up 2 bases and V 2 bases, and 11 bases lay outside the gene matches. The germline CDR1 and CDR2 sequences are SGHTA and FQGTGA. CDR3 length: 18 residues. The CDR3 DNA reads as TGTGCCAGCAGCTTAGCCCCCTTAGCGGGAGTTACCACAGATACGCAGTATTTT. Protein: CASSLAPLAGVTTDTQYF.

This clone was observed a handful of times. The chain is built from TRBV5-1 and TRBJ2-2, with D possibly being TRBD2 (6 bases). The V end was cut by 0 bases, the J end by 0 bases, with 12 bases between. The CDR3 sequence is 17 residues long. CDR1 is SGHRS and CDR2 is YFSETQ in the germline V gene. CDR3: CASSLDTAGTNTGELFF. In nucleotides, the CDR3 is TGCGCCAGCAGCTTGGATACAGCGGGTACGAACACCGGGGAGCTGTTTTTT.

V is TRBV28 and J is TRBJ2-1, with TRBD2 identical over 12 bases. This CDR3 has 16 residues. Germline V gene sequence: CDR1 MDHEN, CDR2 SYDVKM. J gave up 4 bases and V 6 bases, and 7 bases lay outside the gene matches. The CDR3 nucleotides are TGTGCCAGCAGACCAACTAGCGGGGGGAATTACAATGAGCAGTTCTTC. This sequence encodes CASRPTSGGNYNEQFF.

V gene TRBV9 combines with J gene TRBJ2-1; 7 bases are a match to TRBD2. The CDR3 is 15 residues long. J gave up 5 bases and V 2 bases, and 7 bases lay outside the gene matches. Germline V gene data show CDR1 as SGDLS and CDR2 as YYNGEE. The CDR3 DNA is TGTGCCAGCAGCGTTGGTGGGACTACCAACAATGAGCAGTTCTTC. Translating it yields CASSVGGTTNNEQFF.

This clone occurred once. V usage is TRBV18 and J usage is TRBJ2-7, with a tentative D call TRBD1 (5 bases). CDR1 and CDR2 (germline): KGHSH, LQKENI. The CDR3 runs to 13 residues. V shed 4 bases and J shed 4 bases, with 11 bases lying between them. The CDR3 sequence: CASSRGQGYEQYF. For the CDR3, the DNA is TGTGCCAGCTCACGCGGTCAGGGATACGAGCAGTACTTC.